This is a list of T cell receptor beta chains from one sample in a study of CD8 T cells in ankylosing spondylitis. In TCRdb, the 5' RACE reads were re-called with MiXCR into one record per CDR3 protein. The table includes some 37,000 distinct CDR3 sequences, approximately 10% detected once. The specimen sequenced was synovial fluid, either unsorted or a sorted T cell fraction (not recorded which). The receptors were sampled from a male donor with ankylosing spondylitis. The conserved cysteine and the conserved F or W are not part of the CDR3 here. A row's size may be missing; if present it is once, few, many or a size class.

abundance: -
v_gene: TRBV24-1
CDR3aa: ATSDSEQGRTYNEQF

abundance: many
v_gene: TRBV9
CDR3aa: ASSVQFYSTDTQY

abundance: -
v_gene: TRBV27
CDR3aa: ASNEGQLSGNTIY

abundance: -
v_gene: TRBV3-1
CDR3aa: ASSPSGRAADTQY

abundance: many
v_gene: TRBV15
CDR3aa: ATSRSRQGSIYGYT

abundance: many
v_gene: TRBV27
CDR3aa: ASSVGASGMNEQF

abundance: -
v_gene: TRBV29-1
CDR3aa: SASAHTGELFF

abundance: -
v_gene: TRBV29-1
CDR3aa: SVELAVTDTQY

abundance: few
v_gene: TRBV28
CDR3aa: ASRGQGELNQPQH

abundance: many
v_gene: TRBV5-1
CDR3aa: ASSFDSYSEQF

abundance: medium-sized
v_gene: TRBV4-2
CDR3aa: ASSQGDNQPQH

abundance: -
v_gene: TRBV14
CDR3aa: ASSHLGDTDTQY

abundance: few
v_gene: TRBV12-3/TRBV12-4
CDR3aa: ASSPSTGFNSPLH

abundance: -
v_gene: TRBV9
CDR3aa: ASSVGSSGSTYEQY

abundance: few
v_gene: TRBV3-1
CDR3aa: ASSQKPGRRVDTQY

abundance: -
v_gene: TRBV18
CDR3aa: ASSPSTTSEAF

abundance: few
v_gene: TRBV5-1
CDR3aa: ASSSQGAHTGELF

abundance: many
v_gene: TRBV5-8
CDR3aa: ASSFRRLAGEGEQF

abundance: few
v_gene: TRBV6-5
CDR3aa: ASSYGLEATGELF

abundance: many
v_gene: TRBV5-8
CDR3aa: ASSLALNGGWGQPQH

abundance: -
v_gene: TRBV12-3/TRBV12-4
CDR3aa: ASSLAGLAGDNEQF

abundance: -
v_gene: TRBV16
CDR3aa: ASSPPDRRPYEQY

abundance: medium-sized
v_gene: TRBV27
CDR3aa: ASSPTTGSQPQH

abundance: many
v_gene: TRBV6-5
CDR3aa: ASSYSRTGLALGDEQF

abundance: -
v_gene: TRBV7-9
CDR3aa: ASSWDNYGYT

abundance: -
v_gene: TRBV7-3
CDR3aa: ASSSANTDTQY

abundance: -
v_gene: TRBV28
CDR3aa: ASTGQGRTYNEQF

abundance: -
v_gene: TRBV10-3
CDR3aa: AIGEGVDTEAF

abundance: many
v_gene: TRBV5-1
CDR3aa: ASSPQPLQPQH

abundance: few
v_gene: TRBV28
CDR3aa: ASSTPGGPQNEQF

abundance: -
v_gene: TRBV9
CDR3aa: ASSVGVTSGTYEQY

abundance: many
v_gene: TRBV6-5
CDR3aa: ASSYGTGTTDTQY

abundance: many
v_gene: TRBV2
CDR3aa: ASRYTDTQY

abundance: -
v_gene: TRBV7-8
CDR3aa: ASSPRGRGTGELF

abundance: few
v_gene: TRBV29-1
CDR3aa: SVSRTGEMNTEAF

abundance: many
v_gene: TRBV9
CDR3aa: ASSSGANVLT

abundance: many
v_gene: TRBV7-9
CDR3aa: ASSSGLAGTEQF

abundance: -
v_gene: TRBV11-3
CDR3aa: ASSFREGLPEQY

abundance: -
v_gene: TRBV2
CDR3aa: ASRVDRPLARNEQF

abundance: many
v_gene: TRBV12-3/TRBV12-4
CDR3aa: ASSIAGAGRV

abundance: few
v_gene: TRBV20-1
CDR3aa: SAHDRAGGQPQH

abundance: -
v_gene: TRBV28
CDR3aa: ASSLRQGLADTQY

abundance: -
v_gene: TRBV15
CDR3aa: ATSERWGGSIAKNIQY